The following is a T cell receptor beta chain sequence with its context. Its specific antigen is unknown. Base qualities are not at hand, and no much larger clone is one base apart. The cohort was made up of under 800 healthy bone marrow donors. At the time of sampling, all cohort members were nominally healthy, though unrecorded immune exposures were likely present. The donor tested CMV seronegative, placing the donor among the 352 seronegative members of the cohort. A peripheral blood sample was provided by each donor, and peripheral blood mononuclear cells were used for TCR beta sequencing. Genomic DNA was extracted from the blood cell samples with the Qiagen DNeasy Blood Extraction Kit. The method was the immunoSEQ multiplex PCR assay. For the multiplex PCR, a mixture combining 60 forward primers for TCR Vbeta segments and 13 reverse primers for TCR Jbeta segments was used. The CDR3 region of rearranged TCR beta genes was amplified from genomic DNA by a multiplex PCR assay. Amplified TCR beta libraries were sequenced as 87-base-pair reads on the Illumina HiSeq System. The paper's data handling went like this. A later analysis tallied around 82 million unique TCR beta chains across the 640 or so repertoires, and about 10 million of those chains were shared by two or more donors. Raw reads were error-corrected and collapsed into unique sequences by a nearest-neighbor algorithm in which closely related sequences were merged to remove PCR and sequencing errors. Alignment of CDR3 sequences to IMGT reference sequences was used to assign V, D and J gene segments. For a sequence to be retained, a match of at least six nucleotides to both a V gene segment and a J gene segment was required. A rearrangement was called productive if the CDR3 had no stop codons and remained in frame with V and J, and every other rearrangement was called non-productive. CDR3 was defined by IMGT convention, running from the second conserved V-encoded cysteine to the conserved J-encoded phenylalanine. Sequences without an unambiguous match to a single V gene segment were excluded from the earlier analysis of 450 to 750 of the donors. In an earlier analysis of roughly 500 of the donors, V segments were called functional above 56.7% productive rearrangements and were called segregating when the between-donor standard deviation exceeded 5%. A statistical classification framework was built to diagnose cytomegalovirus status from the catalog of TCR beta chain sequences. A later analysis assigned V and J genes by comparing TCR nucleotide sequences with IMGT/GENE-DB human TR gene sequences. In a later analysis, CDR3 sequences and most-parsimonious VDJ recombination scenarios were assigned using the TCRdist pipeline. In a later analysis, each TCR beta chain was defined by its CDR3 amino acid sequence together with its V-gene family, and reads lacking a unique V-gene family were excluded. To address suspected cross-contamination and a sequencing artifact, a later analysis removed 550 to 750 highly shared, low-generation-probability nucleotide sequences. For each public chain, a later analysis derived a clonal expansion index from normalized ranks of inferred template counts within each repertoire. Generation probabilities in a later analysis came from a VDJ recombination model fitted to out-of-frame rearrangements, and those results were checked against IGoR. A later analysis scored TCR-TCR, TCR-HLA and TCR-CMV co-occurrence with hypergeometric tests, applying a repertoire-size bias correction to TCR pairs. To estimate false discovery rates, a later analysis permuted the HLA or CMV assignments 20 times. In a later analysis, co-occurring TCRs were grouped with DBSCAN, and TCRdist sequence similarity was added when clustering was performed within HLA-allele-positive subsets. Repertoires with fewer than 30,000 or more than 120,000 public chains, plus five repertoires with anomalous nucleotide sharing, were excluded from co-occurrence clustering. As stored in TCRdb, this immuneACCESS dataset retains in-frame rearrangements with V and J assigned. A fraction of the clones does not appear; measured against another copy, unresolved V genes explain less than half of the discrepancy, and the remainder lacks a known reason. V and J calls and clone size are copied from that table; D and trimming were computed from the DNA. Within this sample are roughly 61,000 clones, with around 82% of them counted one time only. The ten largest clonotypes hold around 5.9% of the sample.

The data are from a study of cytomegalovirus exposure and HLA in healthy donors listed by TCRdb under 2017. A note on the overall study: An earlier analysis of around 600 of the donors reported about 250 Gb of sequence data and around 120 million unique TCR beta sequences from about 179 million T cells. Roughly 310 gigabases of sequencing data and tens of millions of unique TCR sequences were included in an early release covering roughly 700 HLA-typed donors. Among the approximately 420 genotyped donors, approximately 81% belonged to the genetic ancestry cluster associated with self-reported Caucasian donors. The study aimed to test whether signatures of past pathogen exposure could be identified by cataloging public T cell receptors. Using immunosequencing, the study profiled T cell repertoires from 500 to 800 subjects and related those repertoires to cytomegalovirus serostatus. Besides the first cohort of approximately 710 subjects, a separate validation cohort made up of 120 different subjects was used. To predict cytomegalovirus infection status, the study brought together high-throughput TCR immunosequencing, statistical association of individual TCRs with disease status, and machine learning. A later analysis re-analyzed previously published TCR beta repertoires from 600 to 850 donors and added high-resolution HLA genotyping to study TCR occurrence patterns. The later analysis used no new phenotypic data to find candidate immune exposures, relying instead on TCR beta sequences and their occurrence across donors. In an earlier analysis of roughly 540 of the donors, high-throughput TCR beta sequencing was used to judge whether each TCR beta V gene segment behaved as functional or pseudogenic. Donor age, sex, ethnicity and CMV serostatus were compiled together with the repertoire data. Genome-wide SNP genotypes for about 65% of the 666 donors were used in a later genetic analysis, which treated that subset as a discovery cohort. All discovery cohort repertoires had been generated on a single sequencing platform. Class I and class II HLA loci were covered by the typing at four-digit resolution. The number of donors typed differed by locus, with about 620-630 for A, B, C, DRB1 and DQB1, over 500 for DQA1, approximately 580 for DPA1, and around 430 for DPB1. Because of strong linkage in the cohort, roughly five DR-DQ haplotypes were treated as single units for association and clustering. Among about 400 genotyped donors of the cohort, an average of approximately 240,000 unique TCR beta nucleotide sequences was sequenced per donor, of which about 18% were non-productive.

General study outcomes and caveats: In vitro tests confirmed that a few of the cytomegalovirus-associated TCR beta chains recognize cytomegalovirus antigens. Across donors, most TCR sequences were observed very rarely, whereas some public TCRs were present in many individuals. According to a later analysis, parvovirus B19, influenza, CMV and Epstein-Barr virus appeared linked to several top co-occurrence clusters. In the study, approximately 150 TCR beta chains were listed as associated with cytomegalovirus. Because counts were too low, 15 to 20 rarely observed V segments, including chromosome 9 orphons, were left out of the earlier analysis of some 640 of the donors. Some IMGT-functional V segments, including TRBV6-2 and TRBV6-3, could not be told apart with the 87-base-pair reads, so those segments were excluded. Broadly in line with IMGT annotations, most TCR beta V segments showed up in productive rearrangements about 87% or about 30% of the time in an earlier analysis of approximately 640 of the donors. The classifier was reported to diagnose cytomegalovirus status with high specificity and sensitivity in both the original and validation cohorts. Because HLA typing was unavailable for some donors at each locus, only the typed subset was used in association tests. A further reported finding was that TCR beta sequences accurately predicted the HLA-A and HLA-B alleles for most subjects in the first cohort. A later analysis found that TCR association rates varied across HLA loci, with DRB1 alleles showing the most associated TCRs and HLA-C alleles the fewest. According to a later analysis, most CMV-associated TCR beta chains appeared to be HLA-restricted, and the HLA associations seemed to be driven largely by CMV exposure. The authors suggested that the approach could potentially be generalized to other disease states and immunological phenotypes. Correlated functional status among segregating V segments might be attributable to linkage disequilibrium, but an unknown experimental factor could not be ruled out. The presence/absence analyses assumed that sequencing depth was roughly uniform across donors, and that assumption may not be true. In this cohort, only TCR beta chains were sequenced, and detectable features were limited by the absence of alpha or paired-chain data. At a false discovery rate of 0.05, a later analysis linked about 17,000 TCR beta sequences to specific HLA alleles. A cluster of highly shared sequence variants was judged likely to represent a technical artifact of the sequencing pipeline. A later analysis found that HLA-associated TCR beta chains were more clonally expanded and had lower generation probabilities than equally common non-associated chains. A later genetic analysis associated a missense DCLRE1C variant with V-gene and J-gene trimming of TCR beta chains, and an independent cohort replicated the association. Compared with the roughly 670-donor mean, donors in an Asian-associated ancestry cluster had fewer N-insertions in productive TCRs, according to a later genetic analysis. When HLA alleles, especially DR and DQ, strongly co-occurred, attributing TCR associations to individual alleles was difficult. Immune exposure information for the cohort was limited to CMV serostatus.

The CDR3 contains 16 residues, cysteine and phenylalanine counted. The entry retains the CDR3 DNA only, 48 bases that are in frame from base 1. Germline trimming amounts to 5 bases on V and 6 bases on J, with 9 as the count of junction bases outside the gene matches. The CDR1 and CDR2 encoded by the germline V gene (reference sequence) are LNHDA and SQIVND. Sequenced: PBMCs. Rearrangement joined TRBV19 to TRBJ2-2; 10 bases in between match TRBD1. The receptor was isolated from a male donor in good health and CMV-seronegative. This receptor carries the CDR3 CASSLFGTGEAGELFF. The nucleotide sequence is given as TGTGCCAGTAGTCTCTTCGGGACAGGGGAGGCCGGGGAGCTGTTTTTT.